This T cell receptor (beta chain) was observed in a study of cytomegalovirus exposure and HLA in healthy donors. The J segment lost 5 bases and the V segment lost 1 base, leaving 4 bases of the junction unmatched. Germline V gene sequence: CDR1 SEHNR, CDR2 FQNEAQ (reference sequence). The CDR3 length is 14 residues. Some clones are missing from TCRdb's copy, which holds only in-frame ones; the method was immunoSEQ multiplex PCR. This repertoire shows 110,000 or so clones, about 84% found once; its top ten account for around 1.9%. This rearrangement joins TRBV7-9 to TRBJ1-2; 7 bases match TRBD1. The source of this sequence is a woman aged 25 to 39 in good health and CMV-seronegative. The source material was PBMCs. DNA for the CDR3: TGTGCCAGCAGCTTAGAACAGGGGCTATATGGCTACACCTTC. Its protein is CASSLEQGLYGYTF.